This T cell receptor beta chain was recorded in a study of shared clonotypes between healthy human individuals. The CDR3 consists of 16 residues. Germline V gene lookup returns CDR1 SGHTA and CDR2 FQGTGA. With V trimmed by 5 bases and J by 9 bases, 13 bases remained unmatched. TCRdb keeps only in-frame clones here, not all; method: immunoSEQ multiplex PCR. Of around 450,000 clones detected, about four fifths appear once; the ten largest clones hold over 10%. The chain links TRBV7-3 to TRBJ2-1, with TRBD2 identical over 10 bases. The sample taken for sequencing was PBMCs. The sequence derives from a woman aged 40 to 55 in good health. Some clones in this sample may be carry-over from other donors' samples. In DNA form, the CDR3 reads TGTGCCAGCAGCCCGGTGGGGCTAGCGGGAGTTGTTGAGCAGTTCTTC. This translates into CASSPVGLAGVVEQFF.